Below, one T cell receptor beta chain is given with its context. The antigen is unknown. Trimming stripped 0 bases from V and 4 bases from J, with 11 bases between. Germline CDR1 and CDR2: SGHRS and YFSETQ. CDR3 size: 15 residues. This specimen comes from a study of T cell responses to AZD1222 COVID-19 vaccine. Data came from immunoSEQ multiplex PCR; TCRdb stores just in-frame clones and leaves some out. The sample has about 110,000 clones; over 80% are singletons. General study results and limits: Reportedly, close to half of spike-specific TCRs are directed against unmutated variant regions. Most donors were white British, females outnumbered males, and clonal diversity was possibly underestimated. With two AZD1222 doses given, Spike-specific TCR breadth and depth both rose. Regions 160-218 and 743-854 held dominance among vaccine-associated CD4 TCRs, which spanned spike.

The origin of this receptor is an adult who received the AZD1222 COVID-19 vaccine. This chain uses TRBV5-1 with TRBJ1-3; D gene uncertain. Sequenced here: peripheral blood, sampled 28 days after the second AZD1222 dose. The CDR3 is CASSLEGLLGNTIYF. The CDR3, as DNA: TGCGCCAGCAGCTTGGAAGGGCTCTTAGGAAACACCATATATTTT. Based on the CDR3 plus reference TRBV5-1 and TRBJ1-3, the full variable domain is KAGVTQTPRYLIKTRGQQVTLSCSPISGHRSVSWYQQTPGQGLQFLFEYFSETQRNKGNFPGRFSGRQFSNSRSEMNVSTLELGDSALYLCASSLEGLLGNTIYFGEGSWLTVV.